One and the same sample provided the 28 T cell receptor beta chains below, sequenced in a study of beta chain features in type 1 diabetes. All of the isolated RNA was reverse transcribed, so expressed TCRB transcripts were sequenced. Using immunoSEQ multiplex PCR, the repertoire was profiled, and TCRdb retains in-frame clones only, with some absent. The table includes under 500,000 clones, roughly 31% detected once. The sequenced sample consisted of naive CD4+ T cells from blood. All receptors derive from a man younger than 30 in good health.

This clone has ten or more counts. This chain links TRBV18 with TRBJ2-4, with 10 bases lining up with TRBD2. V gave up 0 bases and J gave up 0 bases; unmatched junction bases: 11. CDR3 length equals 20 residues. Germline V gene sequence: CDR1 KGHSH, CDR2 LQKENI. CDR3 in amino acids: CASSPPKASGRVLAKNIQYF. The CDR3 DNA reads TGTGCCAGCTCACCACCGAAGGCCAGCGGGAGGGTCCTAGCCAAAAACATTCAGTACTTC.

Of note for this clone: The same CDR3 can be traced to other DNA sequences in this sample. The chain couples TRBV29-1 to TRBJ2-3, with 13 bases lining up with TRBD2. V was pared by 6 bases and J by 5 bases, with 8 bases of the junction left unmatched. CDR3 size: 15 residues. CDR1 SQVTM and CDR2 ANQGSEA come from the germline V gene. CDR3 protein: CSVPGLAGVGDTQYF. CDR3 in DNA: TGCAGCGTGCCCGGACTAGCGGGAGTAGGAGATACGCAGTATTTT.

This clone was seen more than once but under ten times. The chain is built from TRBV9 and TRBJ1-1, with TRBD1 matching over 8 bases. Germline CDR1 is SGDLS and CDR2 is YYNGEE. CDR3 size: 14 residues. The V segment lost 4 bases and the J segment 1 base; nucleotides outside the gene matches: 3. This CDR3 reads CASSLGTGNTEAFF. The CDR3 nucleotides read TGTGCCAGCAGCTTAGGGACAGGGAACACTGAAGCTTTCTTT.

V usage is TRBV29-1 and J usage is TRBJ1-1; D is possibly TRBD1 (5 bases). The germline V gene has CDR1 SQVTM and CDR2 ANQGSEA. The CDR3 consists of 13 residues. The ends were cut back, 1 base at V and 7 bases at J, with 13 bases in the middle. CDR3: CSVEGVSRVEAFF. The CDR3 bases are TGCAGCGTTGAAGGGGTCAGCAGGGTTGAAGCTTTCTTT.

The sample holds a few counts of this clone. The V and J genes are TRBV2 and TRBJ2-3; 8 nucleotides line up with TRBD2. Germline CDR1 is SNHLY and CDR2 is FYNNEI. CDR3 size: 14 residues. After removal of 7 bases from V and 4 bases from J, the junction contained 7 bases not matched to a gene. In DNA form, the CDR3 reads TGTGCCAGCAAGAGCGGGAGTTTCCCAGATACGCAGTATTTT. As protein: CASKSGSFPDTQYF.

The chain has TRBV4-1 and TRBJ1-2, with a possible D match to TRBD1 (5 bases). The germline CDR1 and CDR2 sequences are MGHRA and YSYEKL. This CDR3 has 15 residues. The V gene lost 2 bases and the J gene lost 2 bases, with 12 bases spanning the gap. The CDR3 nucleotides are TGCGCCAGCAGCCAACAATTGTCAGGGAACTATGGCTACACCTTC. Translated: CASSQQLSGNYGYTF.

The chain has TRBV23-1 and TRBJ2-5, with TRBD2 as a possible D gene (6 bases). TRBV23-1 is designated an ORF whose function remains uncertain. V was trimmed by 4 bases and J by 4 bases, leaving 13 bases between them. The CDR3 is 14 amino acids. The CDR3 DNA sequence: TGCGCCAGCAGTCCCGCTCGGAGGGCAGAGACCCAGTACTTC. As protein: CASSPARRAETQYF.

A few counts support this clone. The chain employs TRBV27 and TRBJ2-7; D unresolved. The germline gives CDR1 MNHEY, CDR2 SMNVEV (reference sequence). V shed 0 bases and J shed 1 base, with 10 bases lying between them. This CDR3 is 15 amino acids long. CDR3 in amino acids: CASSLSPGPSYEQYF. In nucleotides, the CDR3 is TGTGCCAGCAGTTTATCGCCGGGCCCATCCTACGAGCAGTACTTC.

The rearrangement uses TRBV2 and TRBJ1-6, with unresolved D. Trimming took 1 base from V and 8 from J, leaving 15 bases between them. Germline-derived CDR1 and CDR2 are SNHLY and FYNNEI. This CDR3 is 16 amino acids long. The CDR3 protein is CASSEVKGGAYSPLHF. The CDR3 DNA is TGTGCCAGCAGTGAAGTCAAAGGCGGCGCCTATTCACCCCTCCACTTT.

This clone was recorded a few times. Other DNA sequences in the sample encode the same CDR3. The J gene is TRBJ1-5, the V gene TRBV7-9; possibly TRBD1 for D (5 bases). The CDR3 has 14 amino acids. In germline, CDR1 is SEHNR, CDR2 FQNEAQ (reference sequence). Trimming removed 2 bases from V and 2 bases from J, with 7 bases in between. The CDR3 reads CASSLQGGNQPQHF. In DNA, the CDR3 is TGTGCCAGCAGCTTACAGGGAGGCAATCAGCCCCAGCATTTT.

This sequence joins TRBV9 and TRBJ2-3; D might be TRBD2 (5 bases). The V gene's germline CDR1 is SGDLS and CDR2 YYNGEE. The CDR3 consists of 15 residues. V dropped 0 bases and J dropped 0 bases, with 8 bases sitting between them. CDR3 sequence reads: CASSVVGVSTDTQYF. The CDR3, as DNA: TGTGCCAGCAGCGTAGTCGGGGTGAGCACAGATACGCAGTATTTT.

V usage is TRBV5-4 and J usage is TRBJ2-5; D uncertain. CDR3 length: 13 residues. Germline CDR1 SGHNT, CDR2 YYREEE (reference sequence). Trimming cost V 4 bases and J 2 bases, with 9 bases left between them. CDR3 loop: CASSAGFQETQYF. The CDR3, as DNA: TGTGCCAGCAGCGCCGGATTTCAAGAGACCCAGTACTTC.

The rearrangement uses TRBV7-9 and TRBJ2-1, with 12 positions matching TRBD2. Trimming at V came to 5 bases and at J to 7 bases, leaving 6 bases not matched to a gene. This CDR3 region has 15 residues. Germline V gene lookup returns CDR1 SEHNR and CDR2 FQNEAQ (reference sequence). The CDR3 here is CASSPTSGSSNEQFF. The CDR3 bases are TGTGCCAGCAGCCCGACTAGCGGGAGCTCGAATGAGCAGTTCTTC.

This sequence joins TRBV2 and TRBJ2-5, with D maybe TRBD2 (6 bases). The CDR3 totals 12 residues. With 9 bases removed from V and 5 bases from J, the gap between germline ends came to 13 bases. Germline loops: CDR1 SNHLY, CDR2 FYNNEI. CDR3 coding DNA: TGTGCCAGTCGGGAGTCTGCGGAGACCCAGTACTTC. This sequence encodes CASRESAETQYF.

This chain links TRBV28 with TRBJ1-1; no firm D call. Trimming left V 3 bases short and J 3 bases short, with 2 bases between. Germline CDR1 is MDHEN and CDR2 is SYDVKM. The CDR3 is 11 amino acids. CDR3: CASSFHTEAFF. The CDR3 DNA sequence: TGTGCCAGCAGTTTCCACACTGAAGCTTTCTTT. Variable domain in full (rest from reference TRBV28 and TRBJ1-1): DVKVTQSSRYLVKRTGEKVFLECVQDMDHENMFWYRQDPGLGLRLIYFSYDVKMKEKGDIPEGYSVSREKKERFSLILESASTNQTSMYLCASSFHTEAFFGQGTRLTVV.

In this sample, this clone turned up a few times. The rearrangement uses TRBV10-3 and TRBJ1-1, with 10 positions matching TRBD1. Losses at the gene ends were 7 bases for V and 4 bases for J; bases not matched to a gene: 6. Looked up from germline, CDR1 is ENHRY and CDR2 is SYGVKD. The CDR3 has 14 amino acids. CDR3 sequence: CAINGQGGVTEAFF. Written as DNA, the CDR3 is TGTGCCATCAACGGACAGGGGGGTGTCACTGAAGCTTTCTTT.

This clone was seen more than once but under ten times. The chain uses TRBV19 and TRBJ1-5; D remains unclear. The germline V gene has CDR1 LNHDA and CDR2 SQIVND (reference sequence). The CDR3 runs to 15 residues. V lost 5 bases and J 0 bases, leaving 11 bases between the germline ends. The CDR3 here is CASSFRGLSNQPQHF. The CDR3, as DNA: TGTGCCAGTAGTTTCCGGGGTCTTAGCAATCAGCCCCAGCATTTT.

This rearrangement joins TRBV27 to TRBJ2-3, with TRBD2 as a possible D gene (5 bases). CDR3 length: 17 amino acids. Trimming stripped 5 bases from V and 2 bases from J, with 20 bases between. Germline V gene sequence: CDR1 MNHEY, CDR2 SMNVEV (reference sequence). CDR3 DNA: TGTGCCAGCAGTCCCCCCCGAGGGCCCCTGCCCACAGATACGCAGTATTTT. It specifies CASSPPRGPLPTDTQYF.

This clone has only a few counts. The rearrangement links TRBV18 to TRBJ2-7, with TRBD1 matching 11 bases. J was trimmed by 5 bases and V by 3 bases; bases with no gene match: 3. CDR1 is KGHSH and CDR2 is LQKENI in the germline V gene. The CDR3 runs 14 residues. This chain's CDR3 is CASSPDRGHNEQYF. As DNA, the CDR3 is TGTGCCAGCTCACCGGACAGGGGGCACAACGAGCAGTACTTC.

The chain is built from TRBV5-6 and TRBJ1-5; no clear D gene. V lost 4 bases, J lost 4 bases, and 15 bases lay in between. The CDR3 runs to 15 residues. Germline CDR1 and CDR2: SGHDT and YYEEEE. The CDR3 DNA is TGTGCCAGCAGCCAGGACGGTTCGGGGAATCAGCCCCAGCATTTT. Translated: CASSQDGSGNQPQHF.

The chain carries TRBV25-1 and TRBJ1-1; 7 positions match TRBD1. V lost 5 bases to trimming and J lost 1 base; unmatched junction nucleotides: 4. There are 14 residues in the CDR3. CDR1 MGHDK and CDR2 SYGVNS come from the germline V gene. In nucleotides, the CDR3 is TGTGCCAGCAGTCCGGGACAGAGGAACACTGAAGCTTTCTTT. Translation gives CASSPGQRNTEAFF.

This clone came up a few times. The genes are TRBV19 and TRBJ2-1, with D perhaps TRBD2 (6 bases). Trimming removed 4 bases at V and 0 bases at J, with 13 bases between. Looked up from germline, CDR1 is LNHDA and CDR2 is SQIVND (reference sequence). This CDR3 region has 16 residues. CDR3 DNA: TGTGCCAGTAGTACGGTAGCGGTGAGCTCCTACAATGAGCAGTTCTTC. Residues: CASSTVAVSSYNEQFF.

The chain couples TRBV10-3 to TRBJ2-7, with TRBD1 as a possible D gene (5 bases). V lost 6 bases and J 0 bases, leaving 6 bases between the germline ends. This CDR3 has 12 residues. Germline CDR1 is ENHRY and CDR2 is SYGVKD. The CDR3 DNA is TGTGCCATCAGCAGGGCCTCCTACGAGCAGTACTTC. This codes for CAISRASYEQYF.

This clone turned up a few times. The V and J genes are TRBV30 and TRBJ1-1; D unresolved. This CDR3 contains 11 residues. Per germline, CDR1 GTSNPN and CDR2 SVGIG (reference sequence). Trimming stripped 2 bases from V and 3 bases from J, with 4 bases between. CDR3 in DNA: TGTGCCTGGAGTTCCGACACTGAAGCTTTCTTT. As protein: CAWSSDTEAFF.

There are a few counts of this clone. The rearrangement joins TRBV25-1 to TRBJ2-3; 9 bases fit TRBD1. V was pared by 3 bases and J by 6 bases, with 7 bases of the junction left unmatched. The CDR3 has 15 amino acids. Germline CDR1 and CDR2: MGHDK and SYGVNS. CDR3 amino acids: CASSDRTGDKDTQYF. Here the CDR3 DNA reads TGTGCCAGCAGTGATCGGACAGGGGACAAGGATACGCAGTATTTT. The full variable domain, with the rest looked up from reference TRBV25-1 and TRBJ2-3, is EADIYQTPRYLVIGTGKKITLECSQTMGHDKMYWYQQDPGMELHLIHYSYGVNSTEKGDLSSESTVSRIRTEHFPLTLESARPSHTSQYLCASSDRTGDKDTQYFGPGTRLTVL.

This clone was detected only a few times. The chain carries TRBV30 and TRBJ2-2; D uncertain. V was pared by 5 bases and J by 3 bases, with 4 bases between. Looked up from germline, CDR1 is GTSNPN and CDR2 is SVGIG (reference sequence). CDR3 size: 11 residues. CDR3 nucleotides: TGTGCCTGGGCCGACACCGGGGAGCTGTTTTTT. Translated: CAWADTGELFF.

The chain joins TRBV10-3 to TRBJ2-7; D gene uncertain. The V gene's germline CDR1 is ENHRY and CDR2 SYGVKD. This CDR3 comprises 14 residues. V was pared by 5 bases and J by 5 bases, with 16 bases between. The CDR3 here is CAISTLAESDEQYF. CDR3 nucleotides: TGTGCCATCAGTACGCTTGCGGAGAGCGACGAGCAGTACTTC.

This clone appeared a few times. The chain uses TRBV4-2 and TRBJ2-3; 7 nucleotides line up with TRBD1. In germline, CDR1 is LGHNA, CDR2 YNFKEQ. The CDR3 extends over 16 amino acids. With 1 base clipped from V and 2 bases from J, the junction kept 6 bases outside the gene matches. The CDR3 sequence is CASSQADRVITDTQYF. The CDR3 DNA sequence: TGTGCCAGCAGCCAAGCTGACAGGGTAATCACAGATACGCAGTATTTT.